One and the same sample provided the 10 T cell receptor beta chains below, sequenced in a study of blood T cell repertoires in COVID-19. Sequencing used immunoSEQ multiplex PCR; TCRdb keeps in-frame clones, though not all of them. The repertoire holds some 100,000 clones, with over 70% as singletons. Sequencing was done on a sample of peripheral blood. The source is a man older than 75 with active or convalescent COVID-19.

The V call is TRBV7-6, the J call TRBJ2-1; TRBD2 might be the D (7 bases). Trimming shortened V by 5 bases and J by 3 bases, and 20 bases separated the two germline ends. The CDR3 has 17 amino acids. CDR1 is SGHVS and CDR2 is FNYEAQ in the germline V gene. The CDR3 sequence: CASSPGFGGQNYNEQFF. For the CDR3, the DNA is TGTGCCAGCAGCCCCGGATTCGGGGGGCAGAACTACAATGAGCAGTTCTTC.

The chain joins TRBV7-9 to TRBJ2-2; 12 bases are shared with TRBD2. From germline, CDR1 is SEHNR and CDR2 FQNEAQ (reference sequence). The CDR3 extends over 17 amino acids. The ends lost 10 bases at V and 5 bases at J; junction bases unmatched: 14. The CDR3 DNA reads as TGTGCCATCCCGCTCACTCTAGCGGGGGGGCGGACCGGGGAGCTGTTTTTT. As protein: CAIPLTLAGGRTGELFF.

The J gene is TRBJ2-7, the V gene TRBV29-1, with 7 positions matching TRBD2. The V gene's germline CDR1 is SQVTM and CDR2 ANQGSEA. J gave up 3 bases and V 3 bases, and 8 bases lay outside the gene matches. The CDR3 is made up of 14 amino acids. The CDR3 DNA sequence: TGCAGCGTTGATGGCGTCCAGCGGGGCTACGAGCAGTACTTC. This codes for CSVDGVQRGYEQYF.

This chain joins TRBV3-1 (or the pseudogene TRBV3-2) and TRBJ2-5, with 8 positions matching TRBD1. Germline lookup yields CDR1 LGHDT and CDR2 YNNKEL (reference sequence). V lost 5 bases, J lost 5 bases, and 7 bases stayed unmatched. This CDR3 is built from 14 residues. CDR3 in DNA: TGTGCCAGCAGCTCGGCAGGGGGCAGGGAGACCCAGTACTTC. The encoded protein is CASSSAGGRETQYF.

This chain joins TRBV7-9 and TRBJ1-6, with 9 bases matching TRBD1. Looked up from germline, CDR1 is SEHNR and CDR2 is FQNEAQ (reference sequence). This CDR3 spans 17 amino acids. The V gene end was trimmed by 5 bases and the J gene end by 10 bases; junction bases not matched to a gene: 15. CDR3 sequence: CASSINTGGVWGSPLHF. The CDR3 region has the DNA TGTGCCAGCAGCATTAACACAGGGGGCGTTTGGGGGTCACCCCTCCACTTT.

The chain carries TRBV27 and TRBJ1-4; 8 bases are shared with TRBD1. Trimming took 6 bases from V and 5 from J; bases not matched to a gene: 17. This CDR3 contains 18 residues. Germline V gene lookup returns CDR1 MNHEY and CDR2 SMNVEV (reference sequence). The DNA for the CDR3 is TGTGCCAGCAGCCCTCCCCCTAAAGTGACAGGGGTAAATGAAAAACTGTTTTTT. Amino acid sequence: CASSPPPKVTGVNEKLFF.

Points on this clone: In the same sample, other DNA sequences code for this CDR3. Here the CDR3 reads CASSWTGGSGYEQYF. The CDR3 DNA reads TGTGCCAGCAGCTGGACGGGGGGCTCCGGCTACGAGCAGTACTTC. This chain uses TRBV5-6 with TRBJ2-7; a weak D match, TRBD2 (7 bases). This CDR3 spans 15 amino acids. The germline gives CDR1 SGHDT, CDR2 YYEEEE. V shed 3 bases and J shed 3 bases, with 16 bases lying between them.

This clone was observed a few times. J is TRBJ1-5 and V is TRBV6-5; D is unclear. The CDR3 extends over 16 amino acids. Germline V CDR1 and CDR2: MNHEY, SVGAGI. The V end lost 1 base, the J end lost 0 bases, and 10 bases lay between the germline ends. Here the CDR3 DNA reads TGTGCCAGCAGTTACTTCTACAGCCCTAGCAATCAGCCCCAGCATTTT. Its protein is CASSYFYSPSNQPQHF.

The chain employs TRBV20-1 and TRBJ2-1, with D possibly TRBD2 on 6 matching bases. With 6 bases removed from V and 8 bases from J, the gap between germline ends came to 11 bases. This CDR3 is built from 11 residues. Germline V gives CDR1 DFQATT, CDR2 SNEGSKA (reference sequence). DNA for the CDR3: TGCAGTGCCGGCGAGCGGGATGAGCAGTTCTTC. Translated, it gives CSAGERDEQFF.

This clone has a single count. V gene TRBV10-3 combines with J gene TRBJ1-6; no reliable D call. Germline V gene sequence: CDR1 ENHRY, CDR2 SYGVKD. V lost 6 bases, J lost 10 bases, and 22 bases lay in between. This CDR3 is built from 16 residues. CDR3 DNA: TGTGCCATCAGGGGTGGGGAGGGCAGTAGTGTCTCACCCCTCCACTTT. Encoded protein: CAIRGGEGSSVSPLHF.